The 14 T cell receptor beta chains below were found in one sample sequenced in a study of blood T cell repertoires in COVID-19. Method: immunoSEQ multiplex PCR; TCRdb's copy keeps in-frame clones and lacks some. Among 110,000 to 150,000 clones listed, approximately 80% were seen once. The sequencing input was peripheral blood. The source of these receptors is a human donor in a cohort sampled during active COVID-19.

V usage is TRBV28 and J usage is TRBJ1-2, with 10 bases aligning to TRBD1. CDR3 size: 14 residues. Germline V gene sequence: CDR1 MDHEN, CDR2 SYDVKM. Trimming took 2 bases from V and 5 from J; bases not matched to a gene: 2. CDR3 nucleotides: TGTGCCAGCAGTTTAGGGACAGGGGTTTATGGCTACACCTTC. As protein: CASSLGTGVYGYTF.

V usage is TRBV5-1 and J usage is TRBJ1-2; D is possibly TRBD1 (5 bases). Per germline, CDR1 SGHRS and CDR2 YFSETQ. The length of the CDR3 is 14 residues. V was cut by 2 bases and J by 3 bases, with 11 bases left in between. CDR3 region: CASSFGQGDYGYTF. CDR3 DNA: TGCGCCAGCAGCTTTGGGCAGGGTGACTATGGCTACACCTTC.

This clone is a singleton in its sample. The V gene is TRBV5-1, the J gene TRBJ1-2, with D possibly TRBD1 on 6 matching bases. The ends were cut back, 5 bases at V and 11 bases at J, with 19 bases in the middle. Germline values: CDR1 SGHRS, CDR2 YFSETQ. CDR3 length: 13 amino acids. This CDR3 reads CASRTEGGQGYTF. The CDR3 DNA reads TGCGCCAGCAGGACAGAAGGTGGCCAGGGGTACACCTTC.

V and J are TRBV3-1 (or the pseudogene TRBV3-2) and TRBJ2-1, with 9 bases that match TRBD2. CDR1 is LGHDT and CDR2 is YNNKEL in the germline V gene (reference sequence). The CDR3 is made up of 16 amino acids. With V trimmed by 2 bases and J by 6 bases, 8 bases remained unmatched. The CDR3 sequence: CASSQFGLAGSNEQFF. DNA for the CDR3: TGTGCCAGCAGCCAATTCGGTCTAGCGGGGTCCAATGAGCAGTTCTTC.

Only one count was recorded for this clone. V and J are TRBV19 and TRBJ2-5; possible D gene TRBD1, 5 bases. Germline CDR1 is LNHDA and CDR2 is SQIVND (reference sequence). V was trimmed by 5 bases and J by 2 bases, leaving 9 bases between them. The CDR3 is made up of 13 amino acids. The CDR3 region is CASSVRAQETQYF. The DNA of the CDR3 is TGTGCCAGTAGTGTCAGGGCACAAGAGACCCAGTACTTC. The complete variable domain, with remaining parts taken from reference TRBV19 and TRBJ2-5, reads DGGITQSPKYLFRKEGQNVTLSCEQNLNHDAMYWYRQDPGQGLRLIYYSQIVNDFQKGDIAEGYSVSREKKESFPLTVTSAQKNPTAFYLCASSVRAQETQYFGPGTRLLVL.

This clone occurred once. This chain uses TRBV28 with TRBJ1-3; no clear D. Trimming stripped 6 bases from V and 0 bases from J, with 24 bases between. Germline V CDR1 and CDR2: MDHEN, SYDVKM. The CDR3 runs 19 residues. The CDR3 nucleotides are TGTGCCAGCAGGAAGTTCTCCGCGGCCATAGATTTCTCTGGAAACACCATATATTTT. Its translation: CASRKFSAAIDFSGNTIYF.

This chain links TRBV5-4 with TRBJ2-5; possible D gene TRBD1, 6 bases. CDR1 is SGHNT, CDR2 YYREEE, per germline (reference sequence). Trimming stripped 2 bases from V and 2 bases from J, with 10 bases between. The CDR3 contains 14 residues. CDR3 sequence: CASSFGQKQETQYF. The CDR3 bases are TGTGCCAGCAGCTTCGGACAGAAACAAGAGACCCAGTACTTC.

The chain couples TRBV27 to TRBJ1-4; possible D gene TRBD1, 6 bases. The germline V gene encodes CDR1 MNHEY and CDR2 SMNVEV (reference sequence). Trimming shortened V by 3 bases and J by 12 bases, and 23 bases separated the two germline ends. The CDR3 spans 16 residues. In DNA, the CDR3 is TGTGCCAGCAGTTTCCAACTCCCGGGGGCGGGAGATGAACTGTTTTTT. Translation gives CASSFQLPGAGDELFF.

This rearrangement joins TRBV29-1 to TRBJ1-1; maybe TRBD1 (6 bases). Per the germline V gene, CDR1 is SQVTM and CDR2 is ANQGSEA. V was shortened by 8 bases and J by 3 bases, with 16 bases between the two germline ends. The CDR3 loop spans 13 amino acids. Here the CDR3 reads CSSHRVGDTEAFF. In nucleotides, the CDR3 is TGCAGCTCTCACAGGGTGGGGGACACTGAAGCTTTCTTT.

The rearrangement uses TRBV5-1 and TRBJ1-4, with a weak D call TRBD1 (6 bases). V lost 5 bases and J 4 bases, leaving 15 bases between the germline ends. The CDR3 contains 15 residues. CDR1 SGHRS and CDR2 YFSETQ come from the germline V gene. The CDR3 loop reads CASRSTGSINEKLFF. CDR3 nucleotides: TGCGCCAGCAGGTCTACAGGGTCTATTAATGAAAAACTGTTTTTT. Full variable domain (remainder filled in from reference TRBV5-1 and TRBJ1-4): KAGVTQTPRYLIKTRGQQVTLSCSPISGHRSVSWYQQTPGQGLQFLFEYFSETQRNKGNFPGRFSGRQFSNSRSEMNVSTLELGDSALYLCASRSTGSINEKLFFGSGTQLSVL.

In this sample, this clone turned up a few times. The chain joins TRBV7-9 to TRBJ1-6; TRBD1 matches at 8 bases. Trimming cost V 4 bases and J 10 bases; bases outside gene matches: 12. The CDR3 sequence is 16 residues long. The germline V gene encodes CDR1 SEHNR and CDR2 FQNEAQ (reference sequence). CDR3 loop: CASSSYQGAGGSPLHF. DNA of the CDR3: TGTGCCAGCAGCTCGTACCAGGGGGCTGGGGGATCACCCCTCCACTTT.

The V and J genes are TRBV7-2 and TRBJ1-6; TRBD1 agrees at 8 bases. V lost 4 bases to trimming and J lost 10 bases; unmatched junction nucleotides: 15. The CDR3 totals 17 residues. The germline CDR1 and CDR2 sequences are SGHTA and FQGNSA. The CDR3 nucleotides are TGTGCCAGCAGCTATTACCGACCCGGGACAGGAGGATCACCCCTCCACTTT. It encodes CASSYYRPGTGGSPLHF. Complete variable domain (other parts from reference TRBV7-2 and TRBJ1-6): GAGVSQSPSNKVTEKGKDVELRCDPISGHTALYWYRQSLGQGLEFLIYFQGNSAPDKSGLPSDRFSAERTGGSVSTLTIQRTQQEDSAVYLCASSYYRPGTGGSPLHFGNGTRLTVT.

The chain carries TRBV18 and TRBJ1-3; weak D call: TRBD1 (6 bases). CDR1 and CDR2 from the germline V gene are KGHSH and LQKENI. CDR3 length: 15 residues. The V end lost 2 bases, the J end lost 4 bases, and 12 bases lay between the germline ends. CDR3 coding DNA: TGTGCCAGCTCACCAGTCAGGGGCGAAGGAAACACCATATATTTT. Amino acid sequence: CASSPVRGEGNTIYF.

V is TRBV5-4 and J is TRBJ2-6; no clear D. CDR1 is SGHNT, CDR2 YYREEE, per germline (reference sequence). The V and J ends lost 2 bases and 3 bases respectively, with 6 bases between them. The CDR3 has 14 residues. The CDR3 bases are TGTGCCAGCAGCTTTTCGGGTGGGGCCAACGTCCTGACTTTC. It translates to CASSFSGGANVLTF.